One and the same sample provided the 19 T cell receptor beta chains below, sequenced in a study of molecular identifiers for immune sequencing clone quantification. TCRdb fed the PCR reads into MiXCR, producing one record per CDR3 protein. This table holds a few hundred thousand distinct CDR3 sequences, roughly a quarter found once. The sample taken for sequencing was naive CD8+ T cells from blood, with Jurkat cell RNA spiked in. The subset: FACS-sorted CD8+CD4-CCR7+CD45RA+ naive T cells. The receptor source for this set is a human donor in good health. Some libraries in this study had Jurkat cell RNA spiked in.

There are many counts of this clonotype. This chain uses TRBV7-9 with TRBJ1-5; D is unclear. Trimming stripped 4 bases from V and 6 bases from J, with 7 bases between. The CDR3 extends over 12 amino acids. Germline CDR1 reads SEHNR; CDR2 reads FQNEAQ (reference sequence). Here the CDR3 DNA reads TGTGCCAGCAGCTCCGGGATTCAGCCCCAGCATTTT. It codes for CASSSGIQPQHF.

The CDR3 DNA reads TGTGCCAGCAGTTTATCCGGGTTCAGCGGGGAGCTGTTTTTT. Its translation is CASSLSGFSGELFF. The V and J genes are TRBV27 and TRBJ2-2; D is unresolved. The germline gives CDR1 MNHEY, CDR2 SMNVEV (reference sequence). V was shortened by 0 bases and J by 7 bases, with 9 bases between the two germline ends. The CDR3 contains 14 residues.

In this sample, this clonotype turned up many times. The CDR3 reads CASSLAGPRNYEQYF. DNA for the CDR3: TGCGCCAGCAGCTTGGCCGGCCCCCGGAACTACGAGCAGTACTTC. The chain has TRBV5-1 and TRBJ2-7; D gene unclear. V was trimmed by 0 bases and J by 3 bases, leaving 13 bases between them. The germline CDR1 and CDR2 sequences are SGHRS and YFSETQ. The CDR3 has 15 residues.

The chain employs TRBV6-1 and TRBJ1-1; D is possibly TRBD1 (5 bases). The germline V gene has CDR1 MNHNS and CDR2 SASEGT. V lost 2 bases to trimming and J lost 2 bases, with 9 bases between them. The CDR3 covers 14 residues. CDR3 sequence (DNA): TGTGCCAGCAGTGAACGACAGCTAAACACTGAAGCTTTCTTT. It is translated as CASSERQLNTEAFF.

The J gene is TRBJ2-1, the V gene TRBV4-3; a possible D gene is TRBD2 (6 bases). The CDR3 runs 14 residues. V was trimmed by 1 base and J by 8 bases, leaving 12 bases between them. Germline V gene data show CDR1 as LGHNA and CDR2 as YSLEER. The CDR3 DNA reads TGCGCCAGCAGCCAAGCTACGGGGGTCGATGAGCAGTTCTTC. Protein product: CASSQATGVDEQFF.

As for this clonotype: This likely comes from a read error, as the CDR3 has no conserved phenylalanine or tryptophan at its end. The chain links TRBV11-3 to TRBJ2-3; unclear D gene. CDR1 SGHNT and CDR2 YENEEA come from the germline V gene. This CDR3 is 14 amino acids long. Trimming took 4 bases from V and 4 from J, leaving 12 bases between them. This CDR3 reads CASSSDRHPDTQYL. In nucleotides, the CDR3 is TGTGCCAGCAGCTCCGACCGACACCCAGATACGCAGTATCTT.

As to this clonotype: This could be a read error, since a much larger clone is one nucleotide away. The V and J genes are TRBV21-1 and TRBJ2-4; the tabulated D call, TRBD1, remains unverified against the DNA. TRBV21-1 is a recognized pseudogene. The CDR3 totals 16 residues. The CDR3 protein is CASNRDRRWTKNIRYF. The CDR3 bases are TGTGCCAGCAACAGGGACCGCCGCTGGACCAAAAACATTCGGTACTTC.

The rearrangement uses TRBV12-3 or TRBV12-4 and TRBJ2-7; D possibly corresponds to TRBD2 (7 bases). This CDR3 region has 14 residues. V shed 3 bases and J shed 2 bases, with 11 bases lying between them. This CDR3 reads CASSFGGQAYEQYF. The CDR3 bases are TGTGCCAGCAGTTTCGGGGGGCAGGCCTACGAGCAGTACTTC.

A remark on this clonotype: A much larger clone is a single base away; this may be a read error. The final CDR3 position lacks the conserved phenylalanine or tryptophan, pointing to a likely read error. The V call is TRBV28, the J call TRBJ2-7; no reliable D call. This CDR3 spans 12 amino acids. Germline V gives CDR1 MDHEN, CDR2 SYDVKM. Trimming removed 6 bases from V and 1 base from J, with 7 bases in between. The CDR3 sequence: CASSRGSYEQYI. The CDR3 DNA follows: TGTGCCAGCAGCCGCGGTTCCTACGAGCAGTACATC.

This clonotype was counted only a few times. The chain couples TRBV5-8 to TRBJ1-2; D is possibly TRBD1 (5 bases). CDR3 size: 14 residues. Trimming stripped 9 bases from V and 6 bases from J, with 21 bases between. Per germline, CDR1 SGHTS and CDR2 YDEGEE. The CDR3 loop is CATEILRGVDGYTF. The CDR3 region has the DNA TGTGCCACCGAGATACTAAGAGGGGTTGATGGCTACACCTTC.

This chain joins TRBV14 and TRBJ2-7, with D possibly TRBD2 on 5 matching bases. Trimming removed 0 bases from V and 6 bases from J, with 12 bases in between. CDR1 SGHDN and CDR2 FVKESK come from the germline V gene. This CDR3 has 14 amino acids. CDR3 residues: CASSQDGPAGEQYF. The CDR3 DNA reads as TGTGCCAGCAGCCAAGATGGTCCGGCGGGCGAGCAGTACTTC. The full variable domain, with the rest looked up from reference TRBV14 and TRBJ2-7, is EAGVTQFPSHSVIEKGQTVTLRCDPISGHDNLYWYRRVMGKEIKFLLHFVKESKQDESGMPNNRFLAERTGGTYSTLKVQPAELEDSGVYFCASSQDGPAGEQYFGPGTRLTVT.

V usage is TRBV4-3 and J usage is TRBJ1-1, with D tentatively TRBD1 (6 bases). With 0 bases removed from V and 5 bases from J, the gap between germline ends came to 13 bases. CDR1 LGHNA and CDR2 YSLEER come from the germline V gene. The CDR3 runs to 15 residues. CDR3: CASSQDSGAWTEAFF. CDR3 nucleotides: TGCGCCAGCAGCCAAGATTCAGGGGCATGGACTGAAGCTTTCTTT.

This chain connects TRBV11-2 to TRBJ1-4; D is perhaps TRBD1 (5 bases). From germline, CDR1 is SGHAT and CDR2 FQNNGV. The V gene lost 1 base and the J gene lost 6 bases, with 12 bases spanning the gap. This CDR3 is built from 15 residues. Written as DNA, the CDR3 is TGTGCCAGCAGCTTAGTTGCAGGGTTTGATGAAAAACTGTTTTTT. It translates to CASSLVAGFDEKLFF.

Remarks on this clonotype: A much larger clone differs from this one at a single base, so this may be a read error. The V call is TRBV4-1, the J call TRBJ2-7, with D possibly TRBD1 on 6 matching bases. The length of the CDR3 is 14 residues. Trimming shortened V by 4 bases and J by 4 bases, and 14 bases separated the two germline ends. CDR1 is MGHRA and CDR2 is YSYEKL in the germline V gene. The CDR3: CASSPRDKPYEQYF. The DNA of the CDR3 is TGCGCCAGCAGCCCCCGGGACAAACCGTACGAGCAGTACTTC.

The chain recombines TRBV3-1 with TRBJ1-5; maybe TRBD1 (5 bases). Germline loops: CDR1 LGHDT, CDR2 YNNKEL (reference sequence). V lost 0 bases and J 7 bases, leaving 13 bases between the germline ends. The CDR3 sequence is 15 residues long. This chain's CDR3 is CASSQDGGIRQPQHF. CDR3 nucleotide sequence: TGTGCCAGCAGCCAAGATGGGGGGATTCGGCAGCCCCAGCATTTT.

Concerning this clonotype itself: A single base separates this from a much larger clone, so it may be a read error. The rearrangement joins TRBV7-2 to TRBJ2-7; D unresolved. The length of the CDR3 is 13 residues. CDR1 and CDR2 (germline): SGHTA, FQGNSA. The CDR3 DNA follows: TGTGCCCGCAGCCCTTACTCCTCCTACGAGCAGTACTTC. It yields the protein CARSPYSSYEQYF.

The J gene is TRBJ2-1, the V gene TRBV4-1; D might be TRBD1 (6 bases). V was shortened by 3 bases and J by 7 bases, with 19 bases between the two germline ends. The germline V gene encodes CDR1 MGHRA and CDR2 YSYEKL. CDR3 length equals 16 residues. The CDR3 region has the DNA TGCGCCAGCAGCCATGCCCGGGACAACAGGGTGAATGAGCAGTTCTTC. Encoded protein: CASSHARDNRVNEQFF.

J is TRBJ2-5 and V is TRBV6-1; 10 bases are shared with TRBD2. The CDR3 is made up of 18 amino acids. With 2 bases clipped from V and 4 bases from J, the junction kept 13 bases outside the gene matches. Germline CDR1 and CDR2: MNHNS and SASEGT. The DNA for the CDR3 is TGTGCCAGCAGTGAAAGCGGTAGCGGGGGGCCTTTGATAGAGACCCAGTACTTC. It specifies CASSESGSGGPLIETQYF.

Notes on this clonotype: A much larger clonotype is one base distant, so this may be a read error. CDR3 nucleotides: TGTGCCAGCAGCCGGATCGTCAATCAGCCCCAGCATTTT. Translation gives CASSRIVNQPQHF. The chain links TRBV27 to TRBJ1-5; D gene ambiguous. Trimming took 6 bases from V and 3 from J, leaving 9 bases between them. The CDR3 length is 13 residues. Per the germline V gene, CDR1 is MNHEY and CDR2 is SMNVEV (reference sequence).